This T cell receptor (beta chain) was recorded in a study of TET2 disruption in CD19-targeted CAR T cells (dated by TCRdb to the late 2010s). Concerning the study at large: Sample numbers were set by the original clinical trial design and sample availability, with no additional inclusion criteria.

From cysteine to phenylalanine, the CDR3 is 12 amino acids long. Of the CDR3's DNA, 27 bases were read; they are in frame from base 1. V lost 6 bases and J lost 4 bases; the stretch between them is 10 bases long. Interpreted using the paper, the treatment or condition label stands for: autologous CTL019 cells: CD19 CAR with 4-1BB and CD3 zeta domains. TCR zeta and 4-1BB costimulatory signaling domains were built into the CD19 CAR. The DNeasy Blood and Tissue Kit was used to extract genomic DNA from pre-infusion T cells, peripheral blood, or sorted post-infusion T cells. The paper as a whole reports these results and caveats: Conclusions about the patient's CAR T cells rested on extensive analysis of a single subject.

No count is logged; frequency rates this clone as medium-sized (0.01 to 0.1%). Its antigen is unknown. The read finishes 3 residues shy of the CDR3 end, and the germline J gene is used to complete it. The immunoSEQ assay was used for deep sequencing of the TCR beta chain. The study's processing was this. Only productive TCR beta rearrangements went into calculating clonotype frequencies. TCRdb holds this immuneACCESS table with in-frame rearrangements only. Some clones are missing; in checked studies, unresolved V genes explain under half, and the rest has no known cause. The V and J calls and clone size are taken from that table; D and trimming were inferred from the DNA. The sample table holds approximately 700 clones. About 16% of the sample comes from the top ten.

The rearrangement combines TRBV12-3 or TRBV12-4 with TRBJ2-7, with no confident D gene call. The starting material was peripheral blood, obtained from a patient treated with CD19 CAR T cells. The clonotype comes from a man between 65 and 85 years old with chronic lymphocytic leukemia. The encoded CDR3 is CASSLDLYEQYF. The sequenced CDR3 bases are TGTGCCAGCAGCCTCGATCTATACGAG.